Here is one T cell receptor (beta chain) with its context. As yet, its antigen is unknown. V was pared by 0 bases and J by 3 bases, with 9 bases of the junction left unmatched. There are 16 residues in the CDR3. CDR1 and CDR2 (germline): SGDLS, YYNGEE. This table comes from immunoSEQ multiplex PCR, and its TCRdb copy is limited to in-frame clones, with some not included. The table has hundreds of thousands of clones, approximately 80% seen once. This sample is drawn from a study of cytotoxic CD8 clonotypes in ibrutinib-treated CLL. Background on the study: Patients attained 25 or so partial and 2 complete responses; at median around 68 months, around 15 remained remitted while some 12 progressed. Specimens for response were gathered following a median approximately 11 months of therapy, spanning 6 to 36.

Overall study results and limits: Once treatment began, public clonotypes, which were uncommon, contracted or stayed stable. Clonality was elevated at ibrutinib response and had returned toward baseline at progression.

The chain links TRBV9 to TRBJ2-7, with TRBD1 matching 7 bases. The clonotype comes from a human donor with chronic lymphocytic leukemia. The material was PBMCs, obtained before ibrutinib treatment. The CDR3 here is CASSVGSQGIDYEQYF. The CDR3 nucleotides are TGTGCCAGCAGCGTAGGTTCACAGGGGATTGACTACGAGCAGTACTTC.